This TCR beta chain stems from a study of T-cell memory formation after mild COVID-19. Study background: The TCR clusters were mostly specific to one donor. General study points: Mainly in CM and EM were contracting CD4+ clones; CD8+ were in EMRA. Clones that shrank (day 15 to 85) were balanced CD4/CD8, whereas later expanders leaned CD4+.

MiXCR, run by TCRdb on the 5' RACE reads, gives a single entry per CDR3 protein. The data hold more than 350,000 distinct CDR3 sequences, with approximately 16% observed a single time. Regarding this clonotype: Its antigen remains unidentified.

CDR3 length: 11 residues. Germline CDR1 reads LGHNA; CDR2 reads YSLEER. The V and J ends lost 6 bases and 5 bases, in that order; junction bases with no gene match: 0. The J gene is TRBJ2-7, the V gene TRBV4-3; 8 bases agree with TRBD1. Sample: PBMCs or a T cell subset sorted from them (not recorded which). The receptor was derived from a man between 18 and 29 years old who had mild COVID-19 (a few samples of this study predate the infection). Cell type and time point are not known. Written as DNA, the CDR3 is TGCGCCAGCAGACAGGGGGACGAGCAGTACTTC. This translates into CASRQGDEQYF.